Listed here are 20 T cell receptor beta chains from one sample, sequenced in a study of blood T cell repertoires in COVID-19. The data were produced by immunoSEQ multiplex PCR, yet TCRdb's version contains in-frame clones alone and is incomplete. This sample has more than 90,000 clones, with less than 85% found just once. Specimen: peripheral blood. Source of these receptors: a man aged 45-60 years with acute or convalescent COVID-19.

The rearrangement links TRBV28 to TRBJ2-3; possibly TRBD1 for D (6 bases). Trimming removed 5 bases from V and 0 bases from J, with 15 bases in between. The CDR3 loop spans 16 amino acids. Germline V gene lookup returns CDR1 MDHEN and CDR2 SYDVKM. CDR3 residues: CASSGTITSSTDTQYF. CDR3 nucleotides: TGTGCCAGCAGTGGGACAATTACATCTAGCACAGATACGCAGTATTTT. Full variable domain (missing parts from reference TRBV28 and TRBJ2-3): DVKVTQSSRYLVKRTGEKVFLECVQDMDHENMFWYRQDPGLGLRLIYFSYDVKMKEKGDIPEGYSVSREKKERFSLILESASTNQTSMYLCASSGTITSSTDTQYFGPGTRLTVL.

This clone was found a few times. The chain has TRBV7-9 and TRBJ1-4, with no clear D. Trimming shortened V by 6 bases and J by 8 bases, and 7 bases separated the two germline ends. This CDR3 has 11 amino acids. Germline lookup yields CDR1 SEHNR and CDR2 FQNEAQ (reference sequence). The CDR3 nucleotides read TGTGCCAGCAGTTCACAGGAAAAACTGTTTTTT. Its protein product is CASSSQEKLFF.

In this sample, this clone turned up once. This sequence joins TRBV5-1 and TRBJ1-1; TRBD1 agrees at 8 bases. In germline, CDR1 is SGHRS, CDR2 YFSETQ. CDR3 length: 18 amino acids. V lost 4 bases, J lost 0 bases, and 14 bases stayed unmatched. CDR3 nucleotide sequence: TGCGCCAGCAGCCCCAGCCCCCCCGGACAGGGAATGAACACTGAAGCTTTCTTT. It translates to CASSPSPPGQGMNTEAFF.

This rearrangement joins TRBV24-1 to TRBJ2-3, with TRBD1 matching 8 bases. V lost 6 bases, J lost 2 bases, and 21 bases stayed unmatched. CDR1 KGHDR and CDR2 SFDVKD come from the germline V gene. This CDR3 comprises 20 residues. This CDR3 reads CATSSRHGQGRKPVTDTQYF. CDR3 bases: TGTGCCACCAGTTCCCGGCACGGACAGGGCCGAAAGCCGGTCACAGATACGCAGTATTTT.

The chain carries TRBV19 and TRBJ2-3; D ambiguous. Trimming took off 3 bases at V and 2 bases at J, with 15 bases between the two ends. Germline CDR1 is LNHDA and CDR2 is SQIVND (reference sequence). There are 16 residues in the CDR3. This CDR3 is CASSMRYSAATDTQYF. The CDR3 region has the DNA TGTGCCAGTAGTATGAGGTACTCGGCAGCCACAGATACGCAGTATTTT.

This chain connects TRBV29-1 to TRBJ1-1, with TRBD1 identical over 7 bases. The CDR3 runs 12 residues. The ends lost 6 bases at V and 0 bases at J; junction bases unmatched: 1. Looked up from germline, CDR1 is SQVTM and CDR2 is ANQGSEA. This CDR3 reads CSVTGLNTEAFF. CDR3 bases: TGCAGCGTGACAGGGTTGAACACTGAAGCTTTCTTT.

The chain recombines TRBV19 with TRBJ1-5; no firm D call. The CDR3 totals 15 residues. The ends were cut back, 3 bases at V and 5 bases at J, with 14 bases in the middle. Germline V gene lookup returns CDR1 LNHDA and CDR2 SQIVND (reference sequence). In DNA, the CDR3 is TGTGCCAGTAGTATTCAGGTTCTCCTACATCAGCCCCAGCATTTT. Translating it yields CASSIQVLLHQPQHF.

This chain joins TRBV27 and TRBJ2-3; TRBD2 aligns across 11 bases. The CDR3 covers 16 residues. Germline V gives CDR1 MNHEY, CDR2 SMNVEV (reference sequence). The J segment lost 3 bases and the V segment lost 7 bases, leaving 9 bases of the junction unmatched. This chain's CDR3 is CASTISGRAVTDTQYF. The CDR3 DNA is TGTGCCAGCACCATTAGCGGGAGGGCCGTTACAGATACGCAGTATTTT.

The chain employs TRBV5-1 and TRBJ2-5; 10 bases fit TRBD2. Trimming removed 0 bases from V and 3 bases from J; junction bases left unmatched: 5. In germline, CDR1 is SGHRS, CDR2 YFSETQ. The CDR3 contains 16 residues. CDR3 DNA: TGCGCCAGCAGCTTGGCTTTAGCGGGGGGAAAAGAGACCCAGTACTTC. It specifies CASSLALAGGKETQYF.

This chain links TRBV14 with TRBJ2-1; 7 positions match TRBD1. J was trimmed by 3 bases and V by 0 bases; bases with no gene match: 8. This CDR3 has 17 amino acids. Germline CDR1 and CDR2: SGHDN and FVKESK. The CDR3 protein is CASSQDIGGAFYNEQFF. The CDR3 coding sequence is TGTGCCAGCAGCCAAGATATAGGGGGCGCATTCTACAATGAGCAGTTCTTC.

The chain carries TRBV28 and TRBJ1-2; D is perhaps TRBD1 (6 bases). Trimming left V 6 bases short and J 4 bases short, with 15 bases between. Germline V lookup: CDR1 MDHEN, CDR2 SYDVKM. CDR3 length: 14 amino acids. CDR3 nucleotides: TGTGCCAGCAGGGTGAGGGGGACACCCTATGGCTACACCTTC. It yields the protein CASRVRGTPYGYTF.

This chain connects TRBV15 to TRBJ1-1; possibly TRBD1 for D (6 bases). Trimming pared 0 bases from V and 4 bases from J, leaving 15 bases between. This CDR3 comprises 16 residues. Germline CDR1 LNHNV, CDR2 YYDKDF (reference sequence). CDR3 loop: CATSRDRGGAGTEAFF. DNA of the CDR3: TGTGCCACCAGCAGAGATCGGGGGGGCGCAGGCACTGAAGCTTTCTTT.

CDR3 residues: CASSSTPRGTTEAFF. The CDR3 region has the DNA TGTGCCAGTAGTAGCACCCCCAGGGGGACCACTGAAGCTTTCTTT. The chain employs TRBV19 and TRBJ1-1; 7 nucleotides line up with TRBD1. Germline values: CDR1 LNHDA, CDR2 SQIVND (reference sequence). The length of the CDR3 is 15 residues. Germline trimming cut 4 bases from V and 4 bases from J; bases unmatched to any gene: 9.

There are a few counts of this clone. CDR3 DNA sequence: TGTGCCAGCAGTTCTGAGAGACAGGGGGCCCAGGGTTCACCCCTCCACTTT. Translated, it gives CASSSERQGAQGSPLHF. The J gene is TRBJ1-6, the V gene TRBV27; 10 bases line up with TRBD1. The V gene's germline CDR1 is MNHEY and CDR2 SMNVEV (reference sequence). Trimming removed 4 bases from V and 9 bases from J; junction bases left unmatched: 12. This CDR3 is built from 17 residues.

The chain employs TRBV24-1 and TRBJ1-5; D perhaps matches TRBD1 (5 bases). Germline V gives CDR1 KGHDR, CDR2 SFDVKD. Trimming removed 3 bases at V and 1 base at J, with 9 bases between. This CDR3 has 15 residues. Written as DNA, the CDR3 is TGTGCCACCAGTGATGCGGGACCGAGCAATCAGCCCCAGCATTTT. It yields the protein CATSDAGPSNQPQHF.

On this clone: With a much larger clone just one base away, this may be a read error. The chain carries TRBV18 and TRBJ1-3; D is unclear. Germline CDR1 KGHSH, CDR2 LQKENI. This CDR3 spans 19 amino acids. The CDR3: CACSPRLWVAEQSGNTIYF. The CDR3 DNA is TGTGCCTGCTCACCACGACTCTGGGTTGCAGAACAATCTGGAAACACCATATATTTT.

The chain couples TRBV5-6 to TRBJ1-2; TRBD1 might be the D (5 bases). V lost 1 base and J lost 8, with 15 bases in between. The CDR3 is made up of 14 amino acids. CDR1 and CDR2 (germline): SGHDT, YYEEEE. CDR3 residues: CASSLRGGLEGYTF. Written as DNA, the CDR3 is TGTGCCAGCAGCTTGAGGGGAGGGCTGGAGGGCTACACCTTC.

This clone showed up just once. The V and J genes are TRBV2 and TRBJ2-3, with TRBD2 matching 8 bases. This CDR3 is 18 amino acids long. Germline assignment: CDR1 SNHLY and CDR2 FYNNEI. V was pared by 3 bases and J by 2 bases, with 13 bases of the junction left unmatched. The CDR3 nucleotides are TGTGCCAGCAGTGAGCCGGGGGGGGCCCCTTCCAACACAGATACGCAGTATTTT. Translation gives CASSEPGGAPSNTDTQYF.

The chain combines TRBV19 with TRBJ2-3; 9 nucleotides line up with TRBD2. Trimming took 3 bases from V and 6 from J; bases not matched to a gene: 7. The CDR3 length is 15 residues. CDR1 and CDR2 from the germline V gene are LNHDA and SQIVND (reference sequence). Here the CDR3 DNA reads TGTGCCAGTAGTATTAGCGGGAGCCCCTCCGATACGCAGTATTTT. Protein: CASSISGSPSDTQYF.

This chain uses TRBV3-1 (or the pseudogene TRBV3-2) with TRBJ2-7; TRBD2 aligns across 8 bases. With V trimmed by 4 bases and J by 2 bases, 4 bases remained unmatched. This CDR3 comprises 14 residues. Germline V gene data show CDR1 as LGHDT and CDR2 as YNNKEL (reference sequence). The DNA for the CDR3 is TGTGCCAGCAGCCGGGCGGGGGGACCCTACGAGCAGTACTTC. Translating it yields CASSRAGGPYEQYF.